Presented here are 8 T cell receptor beta chains from one specimen sequenced in a study of response to subunit inactivated influenza vaccine. TCRdb re-analysed the RT-PCR reads in MiXCR, keeping a single row per CDR3 protein. The sample carries about 500,000 distinct CDR3 sequences, 15% to 20% recorded once. This material consisted of CD4+ T cells sorted from PBMCs, taken around 25 months after vaccination. Every receptor here comes from a man aged 50-75 years who received an inactivated influenza vaccine.

The chain uses TRBV20-1 and TRBJ1-5; D unresolved. This CDR3 comprises 14 residues. The germline V gene has CDR1 DFQATT and CDR2 SNEGSKA (reference sequence). The V end was cut by 1 base, the J end by 7 bases, with 14 bases between. CDR3 bases: TGCAGTGCTAGAGGGAGGATCCGGGAACAGCCCCAGCATTTT. It is translated as CSARGRIREQPQHF.

This clonotype was recorded a few times. This chain uses TRBV10-3 with TRBJ1-1, with D uncertain. V was pared by 7 bases and J by 1 base, with 10 bases between. In germline, CDR1 is ENHRY, CDR2 SYGVKD. The CDR3 runs 13 residues. The CDR3 loop is CAINDRENTEAFF. The CDR3, as DNA: TGTGCCATCAATGACCGGGAGAACACTGAAGCTTTCTTT.

V gene TRBV9 combines with J gene TRBJ2-1; D may be TRBD1 or TRBD2 (6 bases each). With 0 bases removed from V and 6 bases from J, the gap between germline ends came to 19 bases. Per the germline V gene, CDR1 is SGDLS and CDR2 is YYNGEE. This CDR3 contains 17 residues. The CDR3 protein is CASSVVGGANLVNEQFF. The DNA of the CDR3 is TGTGCCAGCAGCGTAGTCGGGGGCGCCAATTTGGTCAATGAGCAGTTCTTC. Full variable domain (missing parts from reference TRBV9 and TRBJ2-1): DSGVTQTPKHLITATGQRVTLRCSPRSGDLSVYWYQQSLDQGLQFLIQYYNGEERAKGNILERFSAQQFPDLHSELNLSSLELGDSALYFCASSVVGGANLVNEQFFGPGTRLTVL.

There are a few counts of this clonotype. J is TRBJ1-2 and V is TRBV29-1; the match to TRBD1 covers 7 bases. The CDR3 sequence is 13 residues long. From germline, CDR1 is SQVTM and CDR2 ANQGSEA. Unmatched junction bases numbered 7, after V lost 7 bases and J lost 2 bases. CDR3 sequence: CSDLDRANYGYTF. CDR3 sequence (DNA): TGCAGCGACCTAGACAGGGCCAACTATGGCTACACCTTC.

This clonotype appeared many times. The chain employs TRBV4-2 and TRBJ2-1; the match to TRBD2 covers 8 bases. Looked up from germline, CDR1 is LGHNA and CDR2 is YNFKEQ. The J segment lost 3 bases and the V segment lost 6 bases, leaving 10 bases of the junction unmatched. The CDR3 loop spans 16 amino acids. DNA of the CDR3: TGTGCCAGCAGTCTCGCGGGGGGCCGACTCTACAATGAGCAGTTCTTC. This encodes CASSLAGGRLYNEQFF.

The rearrangement uses TRBV11-2 and TRBJ2-4; D is undetermined. The CDR3 is made up of 12 amino acids. Trimming took 5 bases from V and 6 from J, leaving 8 bases between them. The germline V gene encodes CDR1 SGHAT and CDR2 FQNNGV. The CDR3 here is CASSPQVNIQYF. CDR3 sequence (DNA): TGTGCCAGCAGCCCTCAAGTAAACATTCAGTACTTC.

This clonotype was picked up many times. The chain is built from TRBV27 and TRBJ2-3, with D uncertain. V was pared by 2 bases and J by 0 bases, with 21 bases between. The CDR3 covers 19 residues. The germline CDR1 and CDR2 sequences are MNHEY and SMNVEV (reference sequence). Here the CDR3 reads CASSLDPILKRGSTDTQYF. The CDR3 DNA sequence: TGTGCCAGCAGTTTAGACCCTATCCTCAAACGTGGAAGCACAGATACGCAGTATTTT.

A few counts support this clonotype. This chain joins TRBV5-6 and TRBJ2-3; TRBD2 agrees at 12 bases. Germline-derived CDR1 and CDR2 are SGHDT and YYEEEE. The trim removed 3 bases at V and 2 bases at J, leaving 4 bases unmatched. The CDR3 is 16 amino acids. CDR3 nucleotide sequence: TGTGCCAGCAGCTCTAGCGGGAGGGGGAACACAGATACGCAGTATTTT. It yields the protein CASSSSGRGNTDTQYF.